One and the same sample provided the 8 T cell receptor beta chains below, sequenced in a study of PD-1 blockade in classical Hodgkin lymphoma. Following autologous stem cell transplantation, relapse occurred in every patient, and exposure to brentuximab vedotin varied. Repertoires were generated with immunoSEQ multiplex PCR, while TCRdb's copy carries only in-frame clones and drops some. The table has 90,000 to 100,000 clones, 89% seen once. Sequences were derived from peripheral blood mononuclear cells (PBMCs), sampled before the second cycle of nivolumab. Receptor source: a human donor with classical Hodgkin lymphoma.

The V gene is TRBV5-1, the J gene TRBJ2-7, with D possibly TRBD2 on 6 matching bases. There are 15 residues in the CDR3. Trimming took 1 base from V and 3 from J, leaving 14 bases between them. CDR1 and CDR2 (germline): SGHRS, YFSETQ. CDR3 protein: CASSLIWGGNYEQYF. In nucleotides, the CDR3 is TGCGCCAGCAGCTTGATCTGGGGAGGAAACTACGAGCAGTACTTC.

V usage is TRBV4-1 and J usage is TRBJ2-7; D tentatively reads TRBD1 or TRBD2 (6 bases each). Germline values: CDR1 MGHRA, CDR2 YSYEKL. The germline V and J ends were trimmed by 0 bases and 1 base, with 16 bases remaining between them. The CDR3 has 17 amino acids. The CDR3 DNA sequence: TGCGCCAGCAGCCAAGAGGCGGGACAACGAAAGTCCTACGAGCAGTACTTC. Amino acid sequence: CASSQEAGQRKSYEQYF.

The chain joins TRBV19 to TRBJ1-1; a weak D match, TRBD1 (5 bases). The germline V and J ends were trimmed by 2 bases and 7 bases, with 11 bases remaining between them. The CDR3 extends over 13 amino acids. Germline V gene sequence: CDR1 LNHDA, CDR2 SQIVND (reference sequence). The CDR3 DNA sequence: TGTGCCAGTAGTATAAACAGGTACTATGAAGCTTTCTTT. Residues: CASSINRYYEAFF.

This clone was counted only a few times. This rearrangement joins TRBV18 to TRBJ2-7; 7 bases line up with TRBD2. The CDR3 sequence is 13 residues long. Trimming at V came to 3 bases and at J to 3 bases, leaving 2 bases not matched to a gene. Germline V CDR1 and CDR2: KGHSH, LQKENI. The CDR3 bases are TGTGCCAGCTCACCCAGCGGGAACTACGAGCAGTACTTC. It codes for CASSPSGNYEQYF.

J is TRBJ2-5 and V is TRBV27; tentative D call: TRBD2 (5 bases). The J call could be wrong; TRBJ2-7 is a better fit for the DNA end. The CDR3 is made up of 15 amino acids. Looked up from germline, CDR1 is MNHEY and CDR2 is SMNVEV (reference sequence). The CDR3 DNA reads TGTGCCAGCAGTGAGGCAGCCTCGGAGGCCTACGAGCAGTACTTC. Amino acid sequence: CASSEAASEAYEQYF.

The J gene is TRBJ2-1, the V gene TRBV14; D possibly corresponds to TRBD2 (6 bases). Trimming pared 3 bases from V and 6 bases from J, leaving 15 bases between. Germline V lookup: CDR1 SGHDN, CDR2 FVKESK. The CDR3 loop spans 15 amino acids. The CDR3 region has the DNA TGTGCCAGCAGCCATACACATACTAGCCCCAATGAGCAGTTCTTC. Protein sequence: CASSHTHTSPNEQFF.

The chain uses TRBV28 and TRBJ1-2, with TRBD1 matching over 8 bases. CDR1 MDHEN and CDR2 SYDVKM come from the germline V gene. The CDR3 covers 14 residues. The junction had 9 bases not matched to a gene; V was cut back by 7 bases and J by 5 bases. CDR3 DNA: TGTGCCAGCACTCACGGACAGGGACTGTATGGCTACACCTTC. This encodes CASTHGQGLYGYTF.

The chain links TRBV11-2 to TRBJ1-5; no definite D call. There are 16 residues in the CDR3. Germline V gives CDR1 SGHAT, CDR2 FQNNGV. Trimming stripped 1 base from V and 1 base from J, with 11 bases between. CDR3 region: CASSLAQSVSNQPQHF. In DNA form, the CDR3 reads TGTGCCAGCAGCTTAGCGCAATCCGTGAGCAATCAGCCCCAGCATTTT.